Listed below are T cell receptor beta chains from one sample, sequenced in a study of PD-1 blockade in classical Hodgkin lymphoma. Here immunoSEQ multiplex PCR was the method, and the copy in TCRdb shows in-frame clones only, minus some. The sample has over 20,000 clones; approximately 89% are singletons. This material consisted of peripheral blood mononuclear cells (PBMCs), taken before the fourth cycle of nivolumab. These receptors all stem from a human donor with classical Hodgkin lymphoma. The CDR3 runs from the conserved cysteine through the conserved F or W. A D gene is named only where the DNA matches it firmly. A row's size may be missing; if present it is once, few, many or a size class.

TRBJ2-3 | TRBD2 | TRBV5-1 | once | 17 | CASSFTSGRAMGDTQYF | TGCGCCAGCAGCTTTACTAGCGGGAGGGCCATGGGGGATACGCAGTATTTT
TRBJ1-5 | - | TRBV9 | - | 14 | CASSVGGINQPQHF | TGTGCCAGCAGCGTGGGAGGCATTAATCAGCCCCAGCATTTT
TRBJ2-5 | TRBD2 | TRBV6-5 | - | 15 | CASRHITSGKETQYF | TGTGCCAGCAGGCATATTACTAGCGGGAAGGAGACCCAGTACTTC
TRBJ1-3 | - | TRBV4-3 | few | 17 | CASSQDEGGGAGNTIYF | TGCGCCAGCAGCCAAGACGAGGGGGGGGGCGCTGGAAACACCATATATTTT
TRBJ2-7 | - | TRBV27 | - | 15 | CASSLAGPASYEQYF | TGTGCCAGCAGTTTAGCCGGGCCCGCCTCCTACGAGCAGTACTTC
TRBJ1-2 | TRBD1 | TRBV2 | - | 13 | CASNGQGEDGYTF | TGTGCCAGCAATGGACAGGGGGAGGATGGCTACACCTTC
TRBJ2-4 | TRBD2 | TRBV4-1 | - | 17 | CASSQDWREIVKNIQYF | TGCGCCAGCAGCCAAGACTGGCGGGAGATTGTCAAAAACATTCAGTACTTC
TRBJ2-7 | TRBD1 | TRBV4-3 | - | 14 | CASSRGQVSYEQYF | TGCGCCAGCAGCCGCGGACAGGTCTCCTACGAGCAGTACTTC
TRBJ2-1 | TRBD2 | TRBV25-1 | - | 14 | CAVGRGDTNNEQFF | TGTGCTGTGGGGAGGGGTGACACGAACAATGAGCAGTTCTTC
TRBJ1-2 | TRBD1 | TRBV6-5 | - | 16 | CASSYAGTGPNYGYTF | TGTGCCAGCAGTTACGCCGGGACAGGGCCTAACTATGGCTACACCTTC
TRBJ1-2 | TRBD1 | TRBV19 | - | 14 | CASSIDRGRFGYTF | TGTGCCAGTAGTATCGACAGGGGGCGTTTTGGCTACACCTTC
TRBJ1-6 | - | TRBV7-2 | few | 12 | CASSLGGSPLHF | TGTGCCAGCAGCTTAGGAGGTTCACCCCTCCACTTT
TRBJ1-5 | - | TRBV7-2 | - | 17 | CASSLVGLDISNQPQHF | TGTGCCAGCAGCTTAGTAGGTTTGGACATTAGCAATCAGCCCCAGCATTTT
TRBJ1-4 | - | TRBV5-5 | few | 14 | CASSYQGYNEKLFF | TGTGCCAGCAGCTACCAGGGATATAATGAAAAACTGTTTTTT
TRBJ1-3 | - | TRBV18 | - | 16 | CASSPLDGHSGNTIYF | TGTGCCAGCTCACCACTGGACGGGCACTCTGGAAACACCATATATTTT
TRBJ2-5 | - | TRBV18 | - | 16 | CASSPLAARRRETQYF | TGTGCCAGCTCACCCCTTGCGGCCCGTCGGAGAGAGACCCAGTACTTC
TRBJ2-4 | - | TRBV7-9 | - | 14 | CASSRPVAKNIQYF | TGTGCCAGCAGCCGACCAGTAGCCAAAAACATTCAGTACTTC
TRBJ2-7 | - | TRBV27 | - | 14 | CASRPRQFSYEQYF | TGTGCCAGCAGACCCCGACAGTTCTCCTACGAGCAGTACTTC
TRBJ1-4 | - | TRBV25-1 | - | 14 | CASSEYVQNEKLFF | TGTGCCAGCAGTGAATATGTCCAGAATGAAAAACTGTTTTTT
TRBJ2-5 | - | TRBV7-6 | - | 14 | CASSLVSGQETQYF | TGTGCCAGCAGCTTAGTGAGCGGCCAAGAGACCCAGTACTTC
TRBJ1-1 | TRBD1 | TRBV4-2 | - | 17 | CASSQDGGRQGALWAFF | TGTGCCAGCAGCCAAGATGGAGGTAGGCAGGGGGCTCTGTGGGCTTTCTTT
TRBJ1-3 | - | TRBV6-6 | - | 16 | CASRPRERNSGNTIYF | TGTGCCAGCAGACCCCGCGAGAGGAACTCTGGAAACACCATATATTTT
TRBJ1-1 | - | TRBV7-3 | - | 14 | CASSLLRMNTEAFF | TGTGCCAGCAGCTTACTCAGAATGAACACTGAAGCTTTCTTT
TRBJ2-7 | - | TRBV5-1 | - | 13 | CASSPGGSYEQYF | TGCGCCAGCAGCCCCGGTGGATCCTACGAGCAGTACTTC
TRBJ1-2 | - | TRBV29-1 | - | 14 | CSVGPTDTNYGYTF | TGCAGCGTTGGCCCGACAGACACCAACTATGGCTACACCTTC
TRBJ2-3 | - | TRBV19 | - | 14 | CASSIEGIADTQYF | TGTGCCAGTAGTATAGAGGGGATCGCAGATACGCAGTATTTT
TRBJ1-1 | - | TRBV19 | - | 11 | CASRQVAEAFF | TGTGCCAGTAGGCAGGTCGCTGAAGCTTTCTTT
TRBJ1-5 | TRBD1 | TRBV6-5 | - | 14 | CASRGMDRNQPQHF | TGTGCCAGCAGGGGGATGGACAGGAATCAGCCCCAGCATTTT
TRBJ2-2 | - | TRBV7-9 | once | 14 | CASSLGGHRGELFF | TGTGCCAGCAGCTTGGGGGGACATCGCGGGGAGCTGTTTTTT
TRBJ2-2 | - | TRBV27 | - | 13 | CASRSFSTGELFF | TGTGCCAGCCGGAGTTTCAGCACCGGGGAGCTGTTTTTT
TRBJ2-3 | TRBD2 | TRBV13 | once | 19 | CASSPRTSGGSSNTDTQYF | TGTGCCAGCAGCCCCAGGACTAGCGGGGGATCAAGCAACACAGATACGCAGTATTTT
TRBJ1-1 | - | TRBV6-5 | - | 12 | CASSGGNTEAFF | TGTGCCAGCAGTGGGGGGAACACTGAAGCTTTCTTT
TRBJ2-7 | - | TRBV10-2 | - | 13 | CASGGTASNEQYF | TGCGCCAGTGGGGGGACTGCCTCTAACGAGCAGTACTTC
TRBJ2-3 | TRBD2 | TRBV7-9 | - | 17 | CASSFTRTSISTDTQYF | TGTGCCAGCAGCTTCACGAGGACTAGTATAAGCACAGATACGCAGTATTTT
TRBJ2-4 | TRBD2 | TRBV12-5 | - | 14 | CASGPTSGLNIQYF | TGTGCTAGTGGTCCGACTAGCGGATTAAACATTCAGTACTTC
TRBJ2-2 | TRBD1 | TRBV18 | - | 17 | CASSPPGQGTNTGELFF | TGTGCCAGCTCACCACCGGGACAGGGGACGAACACCGGGGAGCTGTTTTTT
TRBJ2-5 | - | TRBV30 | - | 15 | CAWSRSGRIKETQYF | TGTGCCTGGAGTCGATCAGGACGGATAAAAGAGACCCAGTACTTC
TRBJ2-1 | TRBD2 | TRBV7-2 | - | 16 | CASSLGSGRAYNEQFF | TGTGCCAGCAGCTTAGGCTCCGGGAGGGCCTACAATGAGCAGTTCTTC
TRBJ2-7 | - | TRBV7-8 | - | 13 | CASSLGGRREQYF | TGTGCCAGCAGCCTAGGCGGGCGAAGGGAGCAGTACTTC
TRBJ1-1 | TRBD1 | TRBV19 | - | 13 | CASSPDRDTEAFF | TGTGCCAGTAGCCCCGACAGGGACACTGAAGCTTTCTTT
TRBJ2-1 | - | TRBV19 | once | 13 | CASSIGLINEQFF | TGTGCCAGTAGTATAGGACTGATCAATGAGCAGTTCTTC
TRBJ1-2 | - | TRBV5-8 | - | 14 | CASSLDSNSHGYTF | TGTGCCAGCAGCTTAGACTCCAACAGCCATGGCTACACCTTC
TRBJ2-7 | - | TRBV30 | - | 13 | CAWSAGRLTKEYF | TGTGCCTGGAGTGCCGGTCGTCTTACGAAGGAGTACTTC
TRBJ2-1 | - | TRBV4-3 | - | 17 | CASSQVGRGVFWNEQFF | TGCGCCAGCAGCCAAGTCGGACGCGGGGTCTTTTGGAATGAGCAGTTCTTC
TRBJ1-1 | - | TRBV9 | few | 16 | CASSVEDYPMNTEAFF | TGTGCCAGCAGCGTAGAAGACTACCCTATGAACACTGAAGCTTTCTTT
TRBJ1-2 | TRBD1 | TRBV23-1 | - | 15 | CASSNGQGRMNGYTF | TGCGCCAGCAGCAACGGACAGGGGAGAATGAATGGCTACACCTTC
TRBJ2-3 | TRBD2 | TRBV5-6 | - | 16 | CASSLRLAGPTDTQYF | TGTGCCAGCAGCTTGAGACTAGCGGGACCCACAGATACGCAGTATTTT
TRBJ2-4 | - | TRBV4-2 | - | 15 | CASSQGTAAKNIQYF | TGTGCCAGCAGCCAAGGGACGGCGGCCAAAAACATTCAGTACTTC
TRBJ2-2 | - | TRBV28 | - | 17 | CASKGGGLAQNTGELFF | TGTGCCAGCAAAGGTGGAGGGCTAGCGCAGAACACCGGGGAGCTGTTTTTT
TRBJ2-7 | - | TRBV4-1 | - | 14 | CASSQIGQGYEQYF | TGCGCCAGCAGCCAAATCGGGCAGGGTTACGAGCAGTACTTC
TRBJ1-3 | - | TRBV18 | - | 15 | CASSPGTASGNTIYF | TGTGCCAGCTCACCAGGGACGGCCTCTGGAAACACCATATATTTT
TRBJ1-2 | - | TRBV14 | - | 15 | CASSQYRDFNYGYTF | TGTGCCAGCAGCCAGTACAGGGATTTTAACTATGGCTACACCTTC